The rows below give T cell receptor beta chains drawn from one sample of a study of OX40 agonist ivuxolimab in advanced cancers. Clones were sequenced by immunoSEQ multiplex PCR, and TCRdb holds only the in-frame ones, with some missing. The table lists about 92,000 clones, about four fifths of them singletons. The material sequenced was CD4+ or CD8+ T cells sorted from blood, taken in a trial of the OX40 agonist ivuxolimab. The receptors come from an adult with an advanced solid tumor such as melanoma, head and neck, liver or kidney cancer. Both conserved end residues are trimmed from each CDR3. The D gene is left open where the match is weak. Not every row has a clone size; where given, it reads once, few, many or a size class.

cdr3_aa	d_call	v_call	j_call	cdr3_length	clone_size
ASSGTGTATNEKLF	TRBD1	TRBV9	TRBJ1-4	14	.
ASSPGPDRF	.	TRBV18	TRBJ2-1	9	.
SVEGTGPYEQY	TRBD1	TRBV29-1	TRBJ2-7	11	once
ASSFVGREGWQPQH	.	TRBV7-3	TRBJ1-5	14	.
ASSFGAQNTEAF	.	TRBV5-4	TRBJ1-1	12	.
ASRDRLAAYEQY	TRBD2	TRBV2	TRBJ2-7	12	.
AWSAGTGVPQH	TRBD1	TRBV30	TRBJ1-5	11	.
ASSPRGYEQY	.	TRBV7-2	TRBJ2-7	10	.
SVEKSGNQETQY	.	TRBV29-1	TRBJ2-5	12	.
ASSVRVGNQPQH	.	TRBV9	TRBJ1-5	12	.
ASSYDSTSSYEQY	.	TRBV6-5	TRBJ2-7	13	.
ASSLAGELF	.	TRBV7-2	TRBJ2-2	9	few
ASSRLWEGTGELF	.	TRBV6-5	TRBJ2-2	13	.
ASSPPGTSGVTGELF	TRBD2	TRBV18	TRBJ2-2	15	.
ASSEAWTGANYGYT	TRBD1	TRBV6-1	TRBJ1-2	14	.
ASSESRNTEAF	.	TRBV6-1	TRBJ1-1	11	.
ASSLNPNTEAF	.	TRBV18	TRBJ1-1	11	.
ASSEAGGNTEAF	.	TRBV6-1	TRBJ1-1	12	.
ASSLALGGSGYT	TRBD1	TRBV7-8	TRBJ1-2	12	.
ASTSPNTGELF	.	TRBV7-2	TRBJ2-2	11	once
SVAEYSQETQY	.	TRBV29-1	TRBJ2-5	11	.
ASSVRESAYGYT	.	TRBV9	TRBJ1-2	12	.
ASSQKGLAGTGELF	TRBD2	TRBV7-9	TRBJ2-2	14	.